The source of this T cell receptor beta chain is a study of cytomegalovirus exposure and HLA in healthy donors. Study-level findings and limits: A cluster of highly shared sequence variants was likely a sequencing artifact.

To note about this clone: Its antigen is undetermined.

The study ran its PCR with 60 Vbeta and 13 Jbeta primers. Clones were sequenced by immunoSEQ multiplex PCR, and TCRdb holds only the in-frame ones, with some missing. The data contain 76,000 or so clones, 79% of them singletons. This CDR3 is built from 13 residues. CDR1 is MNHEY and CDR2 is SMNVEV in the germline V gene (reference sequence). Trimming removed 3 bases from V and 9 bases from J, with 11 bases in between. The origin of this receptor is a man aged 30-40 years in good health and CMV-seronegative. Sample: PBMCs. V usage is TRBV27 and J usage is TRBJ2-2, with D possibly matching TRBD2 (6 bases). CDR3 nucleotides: TGTGCCAGCAGTTTTGGGGCGGGAAGGGAGCTGTTTTTT. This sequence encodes CASSFGAGRELFF.